Listed here is a single T cell receptor (beta chain). The antigen it binds to is not known. HCMV-specific IgG was detected in serum with a commercial ELISA kit to determine HCMV serostatus. Peripheral blood mononuclear cells were isolated from blood by Ficoll density gradient centrifugation. The data originate from a study of T cells expressing NK-cell markers (dated by TCRdb to between 2020 and 2021). Looking at the study overall: Eight or nine donors provided sorted CD3+CD56+NKG2C+, CD3+CD56+NKG2C- and CD3+CD56-NKG2C+ T-cell subsets, whose TCR beta-chain repertoires were profiled. Among the eight sequenced donors, only one was HCMV-seronegative, while the other seven were HCMV-seropositive. The study sequenced eight donors, all healthy volunteers chosen at random: three men and five women. Sequencing of the libraries produced 2 x 150 bp reads on Illumina HiSeq 2000/2500, MiSeq or NextSeq.

Sequencing used an Illumina HiSeq 2000. TCR beta cDNA libraries were prepared using 5'RACE template switching, which introduced a universal primer site and unique molecular identifiers. cDNA synthesis was primed from the TCR beta constant segment, followed by two successive PCR amplification steps. Concerning the study's data processing: MIGEC was used to demultiplex reads and group reads by UMI, and MiTCR was used to assemble and quantify clonotypes. To remove erroneous sequences, TCR cDNA sequences were retained only when supported by two or more reads. The tcR package was used for downstream repertoire analysis, and clonotypes were matched between fractions using CDR3 nucleotide sequence together with V segment. VDJmatch was used to annotate antigen specificity against VDJdb, with one amino acid substitution in CDR3 allowed. Following reprocessing of the reads by TCRdb, the data hold one row per CDR3 protein sequence and no DNA is available. The V and J calls reflect TCRdb's pipeline rather than the authors' work. In this sample's table one finds fewer than 550,000 distinct CDR3 sequences. The ten most abundant clones make up roughly 1.4% of the sample.

Including the terminal cysteine and phenylalanine, the CDR3 comprises 16 residues. A DNA sequence was not provided. CDR1 and CDR2 are drawn from the germline V gene: SGHRS, YFSETQ. General conclusions and limits of the study: Those dominant clonotypes were again the most abundant among CD3+CD56-NKG2C+ cells in several donors, at 28.3-60.1%. In about six donors, the dominant CD3+CD56+NKG2C+ clonotypes were found to rank among the top 10 CD8+ clonotypes and to make up roughly 1.0-7.0% of CD8+ T cells. Whether the expanded NKG2C-expressing T cell clones were specific for HCMV antigens was left unclear.

The clonotype was recovered from a woman aged 45-60 years in good health. Donor details come from another sample of the same person, matched by shared clones. Sample: blood T cells: a sorted CD56 or NKG2C T cell subset, CD4+ or CD8+ T cells, or bulk PBMC T cells (not recorded which). The sequence is built from TRBV5-1 and TRBJ2-1; TCRdb selects TRBD2, and the lack of DNA leaves this call unchecked. The CDR3: CASSPTSGRPYKQQFF.